Reported below is one T cell receptor (beta chain). This clonotype has ten or more counts. Its antigen is still unknown. Base-call qualities are not available, and no considerably larger clone is one nucleotide away. This record comes from a study of regulatory T cells in long-lasting Graves disease (dated by TCRdb to the early 2020s). As for the study more broadly: In the newly diagnosed Graves' disease group, patients had been taking antithyroid drugs for less than 3 months. The study took place in China and was registered as a clinical trial. Peripheral blood TCR sequencing and RNA sequencing compared persistent Graves' disease patients with newly diagnosed Graves' disease patients. A total of roughly 35 samples were covered by TCR sequencing, comprising approximately 13 persistent and approximately 20 newly diagnosed Graves' disease patients.

Germline trimming amounts to 6 bases on V and 6 bases on J, with 10 as the count of junction bases outside the gene matches. From the cysteine up to the phenylalanine, the CDR3 has a length of 15 residues. The retained sequence is limited to the CDR3, 45 bases, with the frame set at the first base. Libraries were made using multiplex PCR. Sequencing used an Illumina HiSeq 4000. iRepertoire HTBI primers and Arm-PCR amplification of CDR3 regions were used to construct TCR beta libraries. Gel purification was performed on PCR products prior to sequencing. The authors' analysis ran thus. A total of under 80 TRBV and some 15 TRBJ segments were identified across samples and were used for gene usage analysis of CDR3 amino acid clonotypes. COPE and FqMerger were used to merge filtered high-quality paired reads into contigs. Contigs were aligned with BLAST to IMGT TRBV, TRBD and TRBJ reference genes, and CDR3 was defined per IMGT. Clonotypes above 0.1% frequency were classified as highly expanded clones. Shannon entropy was used to measure repertoire diversity, and the Gini coefficient was used to measure V-J evenness. A clonotype was considered public if more than one individual shared it. TCRdb reprocessing: public reads trimmed at Q25 with fastp, clones called with MiXCR, in-frame beta chains kept. CDR3 protein duplicates are merged, each entry listing the most common genes and DNA. None of the V and J calls come from the authors' own analysis; TCRdb made them. This sample gives approximately 400,000 distinct CDR3 sequences in total; under 15% of them show up just once. The ten largest clones take up over 15% of the sample.

The sample's time point label, in plain terms: newly diagnosed GD, antithyroid drugs for less than 3 months. For both TCR sequencing and RNA sequencing, RNA was extracted from PBMCs using TRIzol. The diagnosis of Graves' disease was made according to American Thyroid Association guidelines. Patients for the study were recruited at an endocrinology department in Xi'an, China. From each patient, around 9.3 milliliters of peripheral blood was collected into an EDTA anticoagulant tube. Ficoll Paque Plus density gradient separation was used to isolate PBMCs, and no additional T cell sorting was done. An Agilent 2100 Bioanalyzer and agarose gel were used to check RNA quality, and a NanoDrop 2000 was used to measure RNA concentration. Points the paper makes about the study in general: Compared with newly diagnosed patients, patients with persistent Graves' disease had lower TCR Shannon entropy and fewer highly expanded clones, which suggests clonal expansion. Only the TCR beta chain was sequenced and analyzed. The study examined only peripheral blood because the primary lesion, thyroid tissue, could not be accessed. Persistent patients shared more public clonotypes among themselves (around 2,500) than newly diagnosed patients did (more than 950). The small sample size was acknowledged by the authors as a limitation that may reduce accuracy. TRBV28, TRBJ1-2 and TRBJ2-5 were preferentially used in persistent disease, while TRBV20-1 and TRBJ2-1 were favored in newly diagnosed disease.

These records were also assigned to another study, of T cells in Graves' hyperthyroidism and ophthalmopathy. As noted in the second study: Stable Graves' hyperthyroidism was defined as no progression to ophthalmopathy during 18 months of follow-up. Hyperthyroidism patients were newly diagnosed, had a disease duration of under 2 months, and were aged 18 to 65 years. Any patient with an uncontrolled infection, another autoimmune disease, pregnancy or lactation was excluded. Clinical symptoms, serum thyroxine and TRAb, thyroid ultrasound, and orbital computed tomography formed the basis for the diagnoses. The first round of RT-PCR for the TCR CDR3 was performed with the HTBI primer set and the Qiagen OneStep RT-PCR kit. Most expanded thyroid clonotypes (frequency above 0.001) were also detected in blood, a finding suggesting that blood repertoires may reflect thyroid immune responses. In cross-validation, a model built on a 13 V-J signature told ophthalmopathy apart from stable hyperthyroidism with 85% to 90% sensitivity and about 81% specificity, and in testing the same model reached 80%/75%. In validation, progression to ophthalmopathy was predicted by the model with roughly 69% sensitivity and 72.22% specificity, a median of around 5.9 months before onset. To identify distinguishing TCR V-J signatures, a discovery cohort of 90 to 100 patients was used, comprising 43 with Graves' ophthalmopathy and 57 with stable Graves' hyperthyroidism. Prospective prediction of ophthalmopathy was tested in an independent validation cohort of some 20 hyperthyroidism patients and some 17 patients who later progressed to ophthalmopathy. The roughly 94 discovery patients were randomly split 7:3 into training and test sets. In roughly six Graves' hyperthyroidism patients, the study also compared T-cell repertoires from thyroid tissue with T-cell repertoires from blood. After blood sampling, hyperthyroidism patients were treated with methimazole at a starting dose of 30 mg daily, and ophthalmopathy patients were treated with high-dose intravenous methylprednisolone. A second multiplex PCR round built the libraries, followed by size selection and purification. Paired-end sequencing of the libraries was performed with 100 bp reads on an Illumina HiSeq2000. SOAPnuke was used to process the raw data, with reads discarded if the reads contained adapters or uncalled bases, had a mean Phred below 15, or lacked an exact constant-primer or identifier match. COPE v1.2.5 was used to merge high-quality paired reads, and clonotypes were defined as unique nucleotide sequences. Clonotypes were aligned to IMGT TRBV, TRBD and TRBJ reference segments using MiTCR v1.1. The analysis included only V-J combinations with a frequency above 0.0001, which together covered around 99% of the repertoires. The TCS score was defined as F50 (clonal expansion) divided by E x V (chaos), with BLOSUM62-based TCRdist calculated between CDR3 peptides within each V-J. Welch's t-statistics and random forest reduced 500 to 550 V-J features to 10 to 15, which were used in a naive Bayes classifier (R e1071). No statistical method was used to set the sample size in advance, and investigators knew the group allocation. The paper reports TCR Vbeta CDR3 sequencing of 130 to 150 peripheral blood samples: under 45 ophthalmopathy, about 75 hyperthyroidism and 17 progressor patients.

This chain joins TRBV12-3 or TRBV12-4 to TRBJ2-1; TRBD2 lines up with 8 middle nucleotides. The sample consisted of peripheral blood mononuclear cells (PBMCs), taken at new diagnosis, from a patient treated with antithyroid drugs. The TCR comes from a woman aged 25 to 45 with Graves disease. Donor details come from another sample of the same person, matched by shared clones. The sequence in DNA is TGTGCCAGCAGCATCCCGGGAGGGGCCGGCAATGAGCAGTTCTTC. Translated, it reads CASSIPGGAGNEQFF.